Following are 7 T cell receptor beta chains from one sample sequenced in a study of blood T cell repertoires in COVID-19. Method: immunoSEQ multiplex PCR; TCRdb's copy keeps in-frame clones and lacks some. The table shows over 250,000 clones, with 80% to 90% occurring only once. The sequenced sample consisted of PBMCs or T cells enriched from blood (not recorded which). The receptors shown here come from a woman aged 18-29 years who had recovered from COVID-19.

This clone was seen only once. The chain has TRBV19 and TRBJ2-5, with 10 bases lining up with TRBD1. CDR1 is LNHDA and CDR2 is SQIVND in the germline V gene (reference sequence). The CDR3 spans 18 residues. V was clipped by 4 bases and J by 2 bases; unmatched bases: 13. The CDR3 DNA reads TGTGCCAGTAGTACGAATTTCCCAGGACAGGGGGGACAAGAGACCCAGTACTTC. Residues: CASSTNFPGQGGQETQYF.

The CDR3 coding sequence is TGCGCCAGCAGCAGGGACAGGGGGCGAGGCGAGACCCAGTACTTC. It is translated as CASSRDRGRGETQYF. The V gene is TRBV5-1, the J gene TRBJ2-5; TRBD1 agrees at 12 bases. Germline CDR1 and CDR2: SGHRS and YFSETQ. With 4 bases clipped from V and 5 bases from J, the junction kept 6 bases outside the gene matches. This CDR3 spans 15 amino acids.

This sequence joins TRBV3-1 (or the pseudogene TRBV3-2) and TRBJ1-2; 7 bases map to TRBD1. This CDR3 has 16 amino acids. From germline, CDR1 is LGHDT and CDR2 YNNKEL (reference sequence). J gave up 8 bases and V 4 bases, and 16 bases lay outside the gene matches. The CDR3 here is CASSPTLQDRASGYTF. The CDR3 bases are TGTGCCAGCAGCCCTACTCTTCAAGACAGGGCTTCCGGCTACACCTTC.

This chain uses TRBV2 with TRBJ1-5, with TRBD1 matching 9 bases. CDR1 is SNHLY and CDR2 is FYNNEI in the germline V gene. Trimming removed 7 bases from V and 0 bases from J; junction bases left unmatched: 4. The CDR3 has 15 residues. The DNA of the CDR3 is TGTGCCAGCAATACAGGGGGCGGTAGCAATCAGCCCCAGCATTTT. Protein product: CASNTGGGSNQPQHF.

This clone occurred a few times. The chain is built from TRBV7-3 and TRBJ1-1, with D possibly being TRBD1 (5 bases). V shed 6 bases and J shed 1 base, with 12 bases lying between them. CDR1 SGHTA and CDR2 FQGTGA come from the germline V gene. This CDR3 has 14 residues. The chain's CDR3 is CASSAQGRNTEAFF. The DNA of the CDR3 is TGTGCCAGCAGTGCTCAGGGTAGGAACACTGAAGCTTTCTTT.

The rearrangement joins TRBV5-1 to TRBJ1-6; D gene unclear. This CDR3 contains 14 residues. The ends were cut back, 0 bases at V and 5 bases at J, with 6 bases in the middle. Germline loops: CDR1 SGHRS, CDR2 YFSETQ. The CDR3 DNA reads TGCGCCAGCAGCTTGGTTCAGAATAATTCACCCCTCCACTTT. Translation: CASSLVQNNSPLHF.

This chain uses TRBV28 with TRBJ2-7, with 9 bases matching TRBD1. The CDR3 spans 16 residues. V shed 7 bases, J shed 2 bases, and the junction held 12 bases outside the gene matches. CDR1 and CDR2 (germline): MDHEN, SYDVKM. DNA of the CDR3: TGTGCCAGCATGGGAATCGGGACAGGGAATCCCTACGAGCAGTACTTC. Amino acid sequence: CASMGIGTGNPYEQYF.